These T cell receptor beta chains were read from a single sample in a study of blood T cell repertoires in COVID-19. Assay: immunoSEQ multiplex PCR; the TCRdb copy retains only in-frame clones and omits some. This sample has fewer than 250,000 clones, with approximately 80% found just once. Specimen: peripheral blood. The receptors stem from an elderly woman with acute or convalescent COVID-19. Both conserved end residues are part of each CDR3.

CDR3aa: CASSRGFRGTLRGQNYGYTF; j_gene: TRBJ1-2; v_gene: TRBV21-1
CDR3aa: CASSSPGSSGANVLTF; j_gene: TRBJ2-6; v_gene: TRBV14
CDR3aa: CASSTQGNEQYF; j_gene: TRBJ2-7; v_gene: TRBV9
CDR3aa: CASSTTGTGLYEQYF; j_gene: TRBJ2-7; v_gene: TRBV5-6
CDR3aa: CAGAAQGQSKQYF; j_gene: TRBJ2-7; v_gene: TRBV5-5
CDR3aa: CSATENYGYTF; j_gene: TRBJ1-2; v_gene: TRBV20-1
CDR3aa: CASSTVGGELFF; j_gene: TRBJ2-2; v_gene: TRBV27
CDR3aa: CASRPGQKNEKLFF; j_gene: TRBJ1-4; v_gene: TRBV19
CDR3aa: CASSPRSSGTGEDTQYF; j_gene: TRBJ2-3; v_gene: TRBV7-6
CDR3aa: CASSLGAPVNYGYTF; j_gene: TRBJ1-2; v_gene: TRBV7-2
CDR3aa: CASSLVAGVNTEAFF; j_gene: TRBJ1-1; v_gene: TRBV11-3
CDR3aa: CASSRERHPPQHF; j_gene: TRBJ1-5; v_gene: TRBV19
CDR3aa: CAWQGEGNTIYF; j_gene: TRBJ1-3; v_gene: TRBV30
CDR3aa: CASSLAGAYNEQFF; j_gene: TRBJ2-1; v_gene: TRBV7-9
CDR3aa: CASRNRDGAGYTF; j_gene: TRBJ1-2; v_gene: TRBV6-5